These 27 T cell receptor beta chains originate from one sample sequenced in a study of neurological immune-mediated disorders. Each CDR3 protein gets one entry after TCRdb re-called the 5' RACE reads with MiXCR. The sample contains nearly 60,000 distinct CDR3 sequences, under 3.5% of which appear only once. The specimen was PBMCs. Receptors originate from a woman between 55 and 75 years old with multiple sclerosis.

This clonotype came up many times. The V call is TRBV15, the J call TRBJ1-4; D call uncertain. Deletions cut 1 base from V and 5 bases from J, with 11 bases between. Germline values: CDR1 LNHNV, CDR2 YYDKDF (reference sequence). The CDR3 totals 15 residues. CDR3 in DNA: TGTGCCACCAGCAGAGGGGAACGGATAAATGAAAAACTGTTTTTT. Translating it yields CATSRGERINEKLFF.

About this clonotype itself: The junction departs from germline at one end; a sequencing error may be responsible. V usage is TRBV18 and J usage is TRBJ2-5, with a possible D match to TRBD2 (6 bases). Germline V gene sequence: CDR1 KGHSH, CDR2 LQKENI. The CDR3 totals 13 residues. The CDR3 here is CATSTGLQETQYF. In nucleotides, the CDR3 is TGTGCCACCTCAACTGGACTACAAGAGACCCAGTACTTC.

This clonotype was counted at least ten times. This rearrangement joins TRBV20-1 to TRBJ2-7, with D possibly being TRBD2 (6 bases). V lost 1 base, J lost 4 bases, and 17 bases lay in between. There are 15 residues in the CDR3. Germline V gene lookup returns CDR1 DFQATT and CDR2 SNEGSKA (reference sequence). CDR3 DNA sequence: TGCAGTGCTAGAGGGATGACTAGTGAGCCGTACGAGCAGTACTTC. Protein sequence: CSARGMTSEPYEQYF.

This rearrangement joins TRBV4-1 to TRBJ2-5; 7 positions match TRBD2. CDR3 length: 14 residues. Germline CDR1 reads MGHRA; CDR2 reads YSYEKL. V dropped 4 bases and J dropped 5; count of bases not matched to a gene: 7. Here the CDR3 DNA reads TGCGCCAGCAGCCGGGAGGGCTTTATTGAGACCCAGTACTTC. Translating gives CASSREGFIETQYF.

This clonotype has ten or more counts. The chain employs TRBV29-1 and TRBJ2-1; D is possibly TRBD2 (5 bases). In germline, CDR1 is SQVTM, CDR2 ANQGSEA. The CDR3 spans 12 residues. Trimming left V 2 bases short and J 9 bases short, with 11 bases between. CDR3 sequence (DNA): TGCAGCGTTGAATTCGGGGTTAGTGAGCAGTTCTTC. As protein: CSVEFGVSEQFF.

This clonotype was seen ten or more times. The genes are TRBV7-9 and TRBJ1-1, with D maybe TRBD1 (6 bases). V was clipped by 5 bases and J by 7 bases, with 11 bases between them. The CDR3 runs to 12 residues. Germline values: CDR1 SEHNR, CDR2 FQNEAQ (reference sequence). The CDR3 DNA follows: TGTGCCAGCAGCATCGGACAGATTGAAGCTTTCTTT. Translated: CASSIGQIEAFF.

This clonotype was recorded at least ten times. The chain carries TRBV20-1 and TRBJ2-1; D is perhaps TRBD1 (5 bases). The CDR3 runs to 16 residues. Germline V lookup: CDR1 DFQATT, CDR2 SNEGSKA (reference sequence). V dropped 0 bases and J dropped 4 bases, with 16 bases sitting between them. The CDR3 loop reads CSARDRQNIIYNEQFF. In DNA, the CDR3 is TGCAGTGCTAGAGATCGACAGAATATTATTTACAATGAGCAGTTCTTC.

This clonotype was seen many times. This chain connects TRBV4-3 to TRBJ2-7; 10 positions agree with TRBD2. Per germline, CDR1 LGHNA and CDR2 YSLEER. Trimming took 4 bases from V and 6 from J; bases not matched to a gene: 6. The CDR3 loop spans 14 amino acids. CDR3 loop: CASSPQAGGPEQYF. CDR3 DNA sequence: TGCGCCAGCAGCCCGCAAGCGGGGGGGCCCGAGCAGTACTTC.

This clonotype was found many times. The chain employs TRBV5-1 and TRBJ1-4; D unresolved. CDR1 SGHRS and CDR2 YFSETQ come from the germline V gene. This CDR3 region has 15 residues. V was cut by 4 bases and J by 8 bases, with 18 bases left in between. The CDR3 bases are TGCGCCAGCAGCCCACTGGGAACGGGGAAGGAAAAACTGTTTTTT. It specifies CASSPLGTGKEKLFF. Together with reference TRBV5-1 and TRBJ1-4, the CDR3 gives the full variable domain: KAGVTQTPRYLIKTRGQQVTLSCSPISGHRSVSWYQQTPGQGLQFLFEYFSETQRNKGNFPGRFSGRQFSNSRSEMNVSTLELGDSALYLCASSPLGTGKEKLFFGSGTQLSVL.

This clonotype came up many times. This chain connects TRBV5-1 to TRBJ2-7; 10 bases line up with TRBD2. From germline, CDR1 is SGHRS and CDR2 YFSETQ. With V trimmed by 1 base and J by 3 bases, 4 bases remained unmatched. The CDR3 sequence is 15 residues long. The CDR3 nucleotides are TGCGCCAGCAGCTTGACTAGCGGGATAAACTACGAGCAGTACTTC. Translation gives CASSLTSGINYEQYF.

This clonotype came up many times. This sequence joins TRBV4-3 and TRBJ1-2; D is unresolved. V lost 1 base to trimming and J lost 0 bases, with 6 bases between them. Germline loops: CDR1 LGHNA, CDR2 YSLEER. This CDR3 has 14 amino acids. The CDR3 coding sequence is TGCGCCAGCAGCCAAGGAACGGCTAACTATGGCTACACCTTC. Encoded protein: CASSQGTANYGYTF.

This clonotype was seen at least ten times. This rearrangement joins TRBV6-2 or TRBV6-3 to TRBJ1-5; 10 bases are a match to TRBD1. V shed 0 bases, J shed 7 bases, and the junction held 9 bases outside the gene matches. CDR1 MNHEY and CDR2 SVGEGT come from the germline V gene. The CDR3 extends over 17 amino acids. The CDR3 loop reads CASSYSGTGVRKQPQHF. Here the CDR3 DNA reads TGTGCCAGCAGTTACTCCGGGACAGGGGTGCGTAAGCAGCCCCAGCATTTT.

This clonotype was detected many times. V gene TRBV27 combines with J gene TRBJ2-2; the D is unclear. This CDR3 is built from 12 residues. Germline loops: CDR1 MNHEY, CDR2 SMNVEV (reference sequence). V was clipped by 1 base and J by 6 bases, with 3 bases between them. DNA of the CDR3: TGTGCCAGCAGTTTATACCCCGGGGAGCTGTTTTTT. This translates into CASSLYPGELFF.

Ten or more counts support this clonotype. This rearrangement joins TRBV27 to TRBJ2-3; 10 nucleotides line up with TRBD1. Germline V lookup: CDR1 MNHEY, CDR2 SMNVEV (reference sequence). With 5 bases clipped from V and 2 bases from J, the junction kept 4 bases outside the gene matches. This CDR3 spans 15 amino acids. CDR3 sequence reads: CASSQGQGHTDTQYF. For the CDR3, the DNA is TGTGCCAGCAGTCAGGGACAGGGGCACACAGATACGCAGTATTTT.

In its sample, this clonotype was seen many times. The CDR3 DNA sequence: TGCAGTGCTACCCATGGACTAGCGGACTACAATGAGCAGTTCTTC. It yields the protein CSATHGLADYNEQFF. This chain links TRBV20-1 with TRBJ2-1, with 10 bases fitting TRBD2. The CDR3 runs to 15 residues. The J segment lost 3 bases and the V segment lost 4 bases, leaving 6 bases of the junction unmatched. Germline V gene data show CDR1 as DFQATT and CDR2 as SNEGSKA (reference sequence).

The chain joins TRBV28 to TRBJ1-5; unclear D gene. V was cut by 1 base and J by 2 bases, with 9 bases left in between. Germline V gene data show CDR1 as MDHEN and CDR2 as SYDVKM. The CDR3 length is 15 residues. The CDR3 nucleotides are TGTGCCAGCAGTTTATCGGCGGCAGGCAATCAGCCCCAGCATTTT. It encodes CASSLSAAGNQPQHF.

This clonotype showed up many times. This chain uses TRBV3-1 with TRBJ1-2; D might be TRBD1 (5 bases). V lost 3 bases to trimming and J lost 7 bases, with 18 bases between them. The CDR3 loop spans 15 amino acids. Germline V CDR1 and CDR2: LGHDT, YNNKEL (reference sequence). CDR3 amino acids: CASSQSPTDRAGYTF. In nucleotides, the CDR3 is TGTGCCAGCAGCCAGTCCCCGACAGATCGCGCTGGCTACACCTTC.

This clonotype was counted many times. The chain's CDR3 is CSVVTGGGGNEQFF. The CDR3 DNA is TGCAGCGTTGTAACAGGGGGAGGCGGAAATGAGCAGTTCTTC. V gene TRBV29-1 combines with J gene TRBJ2-1; TRBD1 matches at 8 bases. The CDR3 covers 14 residues. V was pared by 4 bases and J by 7 bases, with 9 bases of the junction left unmatched. Germline values: CDR1 SQVTM, CDR2 ANQGSEA.

Note on this clonotype: A much larger clone differs by one base, so this may be a read error. This chain uses TRBV5-5 with TRBJ1-5, with D unclear. Trimming cost V 4 bases and J 7 bases, with 15 bases left between them. Germline V lookup: CDR1 SGHKS, CDR2 YYEKEE (reference sequence). This CDR3 region has 14 residues. DNA for the CDR3: TGTGCCAGCAGCGCCGACACCTGGGAACAGCCCCAGCATTTT. Its translation is CASSADTWEQPQHF. The complete variable domain, with remaining parts taken from reference TRBV5-5 and TRBJ1-5, reads DAGVTQSPTHLIKTRGQQVTLRCSPISGHKSVSWYQQVLGQGPQFIFQYYEKEERGRGNFPDRFSARQFPNYSSELNVNALLLGDSALYLCASSADTWEQPQHFGDGTRLSIL.

This clonotype has at least ten counts. In nucleotides, the CDR3 is TGCAGTGCTAGAGATGGGTGGAGCACAAGCTCCTATAATTCACCCCTCCACTTT. Translated, it gives CSARDGWSTSSYNSPLHF. The chain links TRBV20-1 to TRBJ1-6; D unclear. Germline CDR1 and CDR2: DFQATT and SNEGSKA (reference sequence). V was clipped by 0 bases and J by 0 bases, with 15 bases between them. The CDR3 extends over 18 amino acids.

This clonotype was seen at least ten times. V gene TRBV5-1 combines with J gene TRBJ2-7; tentative D call: TRBD2 (6 bases). CDR3 length equals 17 residues. Germline V CDR1 and CDR2: SGHRS, YFSETQ. Trimming shortened V by 4 bases and J by 2 bases, and 22 bases separated the two germline ends. The chain's CDR3 is CASSPAEGWRGAYEQYF. DNA of the CDR3: TGCGCCAGCAGCCCGGCGGAGGGCTGGCGTGGGGCCTACGAGCAGTACTTC. The full variable domain, with the rest looked up from reference TRBV5-1 and TRBJ2-7, is KAGVTQTPRYLIKTRGQQVTLSCSPISGHRSVSWYQQTPGQGLQFLFEYFSETQRNKGNFPGRFSGRQFSNSRSEMNVSTLELGDSALYLCASSPAEGWRGAYEQYFGPGTRLTVT.

In its sample, this clonotype was seen many times. V is TRBV9 and J is TRBJ1-5; no definite D call. The CDR3 sequence is 15 residues long. V lost 2 bases and J 0 bases, leaving 9 bases between the germline ends. CDR1 and CDR2 from the germline V gene are SGDLS and YYNGEE. CDR3 nucleotide sequence: TGTGCCAGCAGCGTTGGGGAAACTAGCAATCAGCCCCAGCATTTT. This encodes CASSVGETSNQPQHF.

The table lists this clonotype with many counts. The chain couples TRBV20-1 to TRBJ1-2; D possibly corresponds to TRBD1 (6 bases). The CDR3 is 14 amino acids. In germline, CDR1 is DFQATT, CDR2 SNEGSKA (reference sequence). V shed 1 base and J shed 4 bases, with 13 bases lying between them. CDR3 in amino acids: CSARATGFRYGYTF. The CDR3 DNA follows: TGCAGTGCTAGAGCTACAGGGTTTCGCTATGGCTACACCTTC.

This clonotype was recorded at least ten times. The chain's CDR3 is CASSLGQAYNEQFF. The DNA for the CDR3 is TGCGCCAGCAGCCTGGGACAGGCATACAATGAGCAGTTCTTC. The chain recombines TRBV5-1 with TRBJ2-1; 8 bases match TRBD1. V trimming: 4 bases; J trimming: 4 bases; junction bases outside the gene matches: 4. The CDR3 covers 14 residues. Germline V gene lookup returns CDR1 SGHRS and CDR2 YFSETQ.

This rearrangement joins TRBV3-1 to TRBJ2-1, with D tentatively TRBD1 or TRBD2 (5 bases each). The V gene lost 1 base and the J gene lost 0 bases, with 19 bases spanning the gap. The CDR3 has 19 residues. The germline gives CDR1 LGHDT, CDR2 YNNKEL (reference sequence). The CDR3 sequence: CASSQGGPRRARSYNEQFF. For the CDR3, the DNA is TGTGCCAGCAGCCAAGGGGGACCGAGGAGAGCTCGCTCCTACAATGAGCAGTTCTTC.

As concerns this clonotype: A much larger clone differs by one base, so this may be a read error. The chain links TRBV7-2 to TRBJ1-5, with D possibly being TRBD1 (5 bases). CDR1 and CDR2 from the germline V gene are SGHTA and FQGNSA. Trimming stripped 3 bases from V and 2 bases from J, with 14 bases between. There are 16 residues in the CDR3. The CDR3 sequence: CASSLGKGAGNQPQHF. In nucleotides, the CDR3 is TGTGCCAGCAGCTTGGGGAAAGGGGCGGGCAATCAGCCCCAGCATTTT.

This clonotype was recorded many times. V and J are TRBV6-6 and TRBJ2-7; D is perhaps TRBD2 (6 bases). The CDR3 loop spans 15 amino acids. The V gene's germline CDR1 is MNHNY and CDR2 SVGAGI (reference sequence). V dropped 5 bases and J dropped 0 bases, with 14 bases sitting between them. The CDR3 here is CASSPLASGSYEQYF. In DNA, the CDR3 is TGTGCCAGCAGTCCCCTAGCGTCGGGCTCCTACGAGCAGTACTTC.